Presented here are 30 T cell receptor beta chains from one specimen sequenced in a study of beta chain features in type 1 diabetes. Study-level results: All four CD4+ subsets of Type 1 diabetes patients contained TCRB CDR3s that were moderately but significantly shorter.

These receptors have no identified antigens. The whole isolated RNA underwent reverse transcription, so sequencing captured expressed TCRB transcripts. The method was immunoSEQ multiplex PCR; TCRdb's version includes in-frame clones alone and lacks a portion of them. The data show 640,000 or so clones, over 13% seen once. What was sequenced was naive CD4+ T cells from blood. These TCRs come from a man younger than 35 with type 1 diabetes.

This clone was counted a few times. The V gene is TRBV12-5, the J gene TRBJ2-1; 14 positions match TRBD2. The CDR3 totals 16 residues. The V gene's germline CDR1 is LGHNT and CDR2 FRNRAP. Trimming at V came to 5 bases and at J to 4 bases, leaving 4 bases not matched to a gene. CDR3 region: CASGTGLAGGYNEQFF. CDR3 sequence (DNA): TGTGCTAGTGGTACCGGACTAGCGGGGGGATACAATGAGCAGTTCTTC.

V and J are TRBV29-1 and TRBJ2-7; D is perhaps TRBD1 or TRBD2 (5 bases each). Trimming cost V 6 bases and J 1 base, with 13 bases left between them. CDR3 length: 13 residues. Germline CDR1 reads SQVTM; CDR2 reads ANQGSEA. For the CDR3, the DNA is TGCAGCGTGGGGGACGGCCCATCCTACGAGCAGTACTTC. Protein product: CSVGDGPSYEQYF.

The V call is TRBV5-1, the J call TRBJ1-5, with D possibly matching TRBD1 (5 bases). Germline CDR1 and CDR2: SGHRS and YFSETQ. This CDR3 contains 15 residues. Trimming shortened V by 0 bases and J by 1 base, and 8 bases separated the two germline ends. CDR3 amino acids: CASSLVSGSNQPQHF. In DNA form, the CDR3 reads TGCGCCAGCAGCTTGGTGTCAGGGAGCAATCAGCCCCAGCATTTT.

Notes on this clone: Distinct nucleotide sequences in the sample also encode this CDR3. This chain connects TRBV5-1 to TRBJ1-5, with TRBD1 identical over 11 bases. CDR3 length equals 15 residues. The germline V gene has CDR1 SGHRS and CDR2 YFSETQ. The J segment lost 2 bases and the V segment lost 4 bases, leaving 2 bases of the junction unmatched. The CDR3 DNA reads TGCGCCAGCAGCCCGGGACAGGGGGGCAATCAGCCCCAGCATTTT. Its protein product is CASSPGQGGNQPQHF. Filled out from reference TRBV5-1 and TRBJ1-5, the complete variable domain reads KAGVTQTPRYLIKTRGQQVTLSCSPISGHRSVSWYQQTPGQGLQFLFEYFSETQRNKGNFPGRFSGRQFSNSRSEMNVSTLELGDSALYLCASSPGQGGNQPQHFGDGTRLSIL.

The CDR3 sequence: CASSRTRAEAFF. CDR3 sequence (DNA): TGTGCCAGCAGCCGCACCAGGGCTGAAGCTTTCTTT. The gene calls are TRBV7-2 and TRBJ1-1, with D tentatively TRBD1 (5 bases). Per germline, CDR1 SGHTA and CDR2 FQGNSA. V was trimmed by 5 bases and J by 6 bases, leaving 10 bases between them. The CDR3 covers 12 residues.

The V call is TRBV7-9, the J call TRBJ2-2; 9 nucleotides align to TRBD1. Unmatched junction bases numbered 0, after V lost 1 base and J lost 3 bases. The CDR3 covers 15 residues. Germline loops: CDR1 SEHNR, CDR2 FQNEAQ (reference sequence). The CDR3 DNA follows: TGTGCCAGCAGCTTAGGGGACAGGGACACCGGGGAGCTGTTTTTT. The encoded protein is CASSLGDRDTGELFF.

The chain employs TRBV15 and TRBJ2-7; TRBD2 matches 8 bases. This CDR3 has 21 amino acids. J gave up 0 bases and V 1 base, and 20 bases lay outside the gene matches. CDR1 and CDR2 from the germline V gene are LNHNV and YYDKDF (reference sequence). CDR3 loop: CATSRAAGVWPRRMSSYEQYF. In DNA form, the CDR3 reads TGTGCCACCAGCAGAGCAGCGGGAGTATGGCCCCGACGCATGAGCTCCTACGAGCAGTACTTC.

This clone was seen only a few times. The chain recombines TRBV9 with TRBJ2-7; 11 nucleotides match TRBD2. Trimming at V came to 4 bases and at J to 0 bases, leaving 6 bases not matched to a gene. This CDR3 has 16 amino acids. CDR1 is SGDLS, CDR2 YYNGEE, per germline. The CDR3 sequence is CASSLLAGASSYEQYF. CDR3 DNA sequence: TGTGCCAGCAGCCTACTAGCGGGGGCGAGCTCCTACGAGCAGTACTTC.

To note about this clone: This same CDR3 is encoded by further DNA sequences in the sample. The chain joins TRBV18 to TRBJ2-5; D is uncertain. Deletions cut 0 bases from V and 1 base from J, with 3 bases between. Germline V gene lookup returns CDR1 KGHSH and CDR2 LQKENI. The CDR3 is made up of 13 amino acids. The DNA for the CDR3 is TGTGCCAGCTCACCACCGGTCCAAGAGACCCAGTACTTC. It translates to CASSPPVQETQYF.

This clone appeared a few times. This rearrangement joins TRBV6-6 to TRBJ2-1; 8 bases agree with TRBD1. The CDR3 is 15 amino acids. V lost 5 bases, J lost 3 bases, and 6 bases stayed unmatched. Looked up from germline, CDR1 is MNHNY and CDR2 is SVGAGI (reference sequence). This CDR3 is CASSDPGQDYNEQFF. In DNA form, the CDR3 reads TGTGCCAGCAGTGACCCGGGACAGGACTACAATGAGCAGTTCTTC.

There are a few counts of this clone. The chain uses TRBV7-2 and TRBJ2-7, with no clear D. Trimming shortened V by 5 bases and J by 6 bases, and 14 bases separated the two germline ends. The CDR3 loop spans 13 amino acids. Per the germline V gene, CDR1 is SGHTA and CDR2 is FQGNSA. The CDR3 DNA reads TGTGCCAGCAGCCCCCACCTCCGTAGCGAGCAGTACTTC. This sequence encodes CASSPHLRSEQYF.

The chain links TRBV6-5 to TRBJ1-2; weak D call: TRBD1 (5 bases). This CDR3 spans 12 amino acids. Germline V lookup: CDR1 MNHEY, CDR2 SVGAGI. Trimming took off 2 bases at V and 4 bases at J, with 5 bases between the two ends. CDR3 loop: CASSYGTYGYTF. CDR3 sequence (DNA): TGTGCCAGCAGTTACGGGACCTATGGCTACACCTTC.

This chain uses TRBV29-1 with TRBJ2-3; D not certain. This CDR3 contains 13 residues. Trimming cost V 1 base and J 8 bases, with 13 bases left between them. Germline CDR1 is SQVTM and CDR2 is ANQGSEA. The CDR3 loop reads CSVEGLAQFTQYF. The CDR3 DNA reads TGCAGCGTTGAAGGGTTAGCACAGTTTACGCAGTATTTT.

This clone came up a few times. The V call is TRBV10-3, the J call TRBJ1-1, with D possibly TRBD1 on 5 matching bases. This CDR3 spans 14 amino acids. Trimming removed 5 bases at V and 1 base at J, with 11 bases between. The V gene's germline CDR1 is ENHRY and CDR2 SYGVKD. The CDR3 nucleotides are TGTGCCATCAGTTTGGGACCGCGGAACACTGAAGCTTTCTTT. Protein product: CAISLGPRNTEAFF.

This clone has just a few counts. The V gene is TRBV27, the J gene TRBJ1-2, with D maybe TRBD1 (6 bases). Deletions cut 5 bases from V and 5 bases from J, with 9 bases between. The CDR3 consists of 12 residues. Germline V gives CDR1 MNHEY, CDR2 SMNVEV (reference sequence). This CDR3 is CASSQQGYGYTF. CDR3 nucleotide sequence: TGTGCCAGCAGTCAGCAGGGGTATGGCTACACCTTC.

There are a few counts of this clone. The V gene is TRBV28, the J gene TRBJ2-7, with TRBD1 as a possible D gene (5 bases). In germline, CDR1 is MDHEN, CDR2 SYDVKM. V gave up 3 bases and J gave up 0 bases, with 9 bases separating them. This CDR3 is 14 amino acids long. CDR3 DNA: TGTGCCAGCAGTTTTGGGGCGAGCTCCTACGAGCAGTACTTC. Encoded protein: CASSFGASSYEQYF.

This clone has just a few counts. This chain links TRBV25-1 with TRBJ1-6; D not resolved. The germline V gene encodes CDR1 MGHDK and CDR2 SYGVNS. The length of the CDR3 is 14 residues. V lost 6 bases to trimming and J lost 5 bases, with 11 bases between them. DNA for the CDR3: TGTGCCAGCAGCCAAGCAGGAAATAATTCACCCCTCCACTTT. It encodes CASSQAGNNSPLHF. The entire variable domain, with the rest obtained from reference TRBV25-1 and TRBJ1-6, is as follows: EADIYQTPRYLVIGTGKKITLECSQTMGHDKMYWYQQDPGMELHLIHYSYGVNSTEKGDLSSESTVSRIRTEHFPLTLESARPSHTSQYLCASSQAGNNSPLHFGNGTRLTVT.

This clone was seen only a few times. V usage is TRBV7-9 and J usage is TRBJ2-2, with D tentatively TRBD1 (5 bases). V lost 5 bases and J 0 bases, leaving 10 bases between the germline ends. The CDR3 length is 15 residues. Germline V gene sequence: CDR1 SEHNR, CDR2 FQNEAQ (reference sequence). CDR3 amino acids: CASSLRQPNTGELFF. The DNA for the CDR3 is TGTGCCAGCAGCCTCAGACAGCCGAACACCGGGGAGCTGTTTTTT. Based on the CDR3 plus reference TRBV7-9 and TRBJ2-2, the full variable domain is DTGVSQNPRHKITKRGQNVTFRCDPISEHNRLYWYRQTLGQGPEFLTYFQNEAQLEKSRLLSDRFSAERPKGSFSTLEIQRTEQGDSAMYLCASSLRQPNTGELFFGEGSRLTVL.

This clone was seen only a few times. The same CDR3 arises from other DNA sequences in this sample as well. CDR3 sequence (DNA): TGTGCCAGCAGCTCAGATTCAGATACGCAGTATTTT. This sequence encodes CASSSDSDTQYF. J is TRBJ2-3 and V is TRBV7-9; no clear D. The germline V and J ends were trimmed by 4 bases and 4 bases, with 6 bases remaining between them. Germline assignment: CDR1 SEHNR and CDR2 FQNEAQ (reference sequence). The CDR3 covers 12 residues.

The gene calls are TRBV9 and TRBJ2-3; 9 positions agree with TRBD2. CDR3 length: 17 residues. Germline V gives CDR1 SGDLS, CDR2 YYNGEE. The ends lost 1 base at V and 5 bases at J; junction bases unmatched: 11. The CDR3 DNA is TGTGCCAGCAGCGTACCATTGGTAGCGGGGGCTAAAGATACGCAGTATTTT. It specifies CASSVPLVAGAKDTQYF.

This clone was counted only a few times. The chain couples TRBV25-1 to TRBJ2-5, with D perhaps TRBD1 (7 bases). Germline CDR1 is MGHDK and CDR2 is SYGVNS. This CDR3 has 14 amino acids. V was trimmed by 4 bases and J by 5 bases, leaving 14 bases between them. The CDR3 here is CASSGYRGGETQYF. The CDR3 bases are TGTGCCAGCAGTGGATACAGGGGAGGTGAGACCCAGTACTTC.

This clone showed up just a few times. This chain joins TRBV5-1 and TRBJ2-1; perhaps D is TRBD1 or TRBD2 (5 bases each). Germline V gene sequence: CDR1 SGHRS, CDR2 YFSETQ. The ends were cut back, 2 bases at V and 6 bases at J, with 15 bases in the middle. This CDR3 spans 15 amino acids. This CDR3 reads CASSFGTASINEQFF. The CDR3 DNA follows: TGCGCCAGCAGCTTTGGGACGGCTAGTATCAATGAGCAGTTCTTC.

The CDR3: CSVEGRDEQFF. The CDR3 DNA follows: TGCAGCGTTGAAGGGCGGGATGAGCAGTTCTTC. This rearrangement joins TRBV29-1 to TRBJ2-1, with D perhaps TRBD2 (5 bases). CDR1 is SQVTM and CDR2 is ANQGSEA in the germline V gene. Trimming cost V 1 base and J 8 bases, with 6 bases left between them. The CDR3 has 11 amino acids.

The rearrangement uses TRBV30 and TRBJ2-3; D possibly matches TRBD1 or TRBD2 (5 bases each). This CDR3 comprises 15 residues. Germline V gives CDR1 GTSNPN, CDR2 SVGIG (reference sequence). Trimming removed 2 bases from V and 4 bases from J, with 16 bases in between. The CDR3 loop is CAWSPGTAMADTQYF. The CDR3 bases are TGTGCCTGGAGTCCCGGGACGGCTATGGCAGATACGCAGTATTTT.

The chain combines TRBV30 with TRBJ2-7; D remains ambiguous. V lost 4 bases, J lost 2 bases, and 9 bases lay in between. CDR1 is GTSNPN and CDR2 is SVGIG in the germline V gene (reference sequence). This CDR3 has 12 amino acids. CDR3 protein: CAWTSLTYEQYF. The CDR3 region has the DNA TGTGCCTGGACTTCGTTAACCTACGAGCAGTACTTC.

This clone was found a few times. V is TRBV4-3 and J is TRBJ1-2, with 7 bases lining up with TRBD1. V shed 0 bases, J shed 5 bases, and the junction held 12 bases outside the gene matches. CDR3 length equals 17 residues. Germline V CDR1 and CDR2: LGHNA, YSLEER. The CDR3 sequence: CASSQELQGSVGYGYTF. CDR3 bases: TGCGCCAGCAGCCAAGAATTACAGGGGAGTGTTGGGTATGGCTACACCTTC.

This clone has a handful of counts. CDR3 bases: TGTGCCACCAGCAGAGATATTGGGCCGCACAATGAGCAGTTCTTC. It is translated as CATSRDIGPHNEQFF. The V gene is TRBV15, the J gene TRBJ2-1; D gene unclear. The germline V gene has CDR1 LNHNV and CDR2 YYDKDF (reference sequence). This CDR3 is 15 amino acids long. The V end was cut by 0 bases, the J end by 5 bases, with 11 bases between.

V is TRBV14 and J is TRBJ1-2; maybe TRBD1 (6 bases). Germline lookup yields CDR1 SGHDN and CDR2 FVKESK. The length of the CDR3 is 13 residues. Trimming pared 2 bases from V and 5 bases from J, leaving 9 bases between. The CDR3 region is CASSQTQGYGYTF. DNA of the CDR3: TGTGCCAGCAGCCAAACACAGGGATATGGCTACACCTTC.

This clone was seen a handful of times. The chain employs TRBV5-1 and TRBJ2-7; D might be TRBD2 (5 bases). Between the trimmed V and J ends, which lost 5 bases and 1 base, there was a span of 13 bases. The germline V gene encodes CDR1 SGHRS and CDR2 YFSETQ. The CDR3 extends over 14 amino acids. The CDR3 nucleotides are TGCGCCAGCAGGGGAACGGAGGTTTCCTACGAGCAGTACTTC. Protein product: CASRGTEVSYEQYF. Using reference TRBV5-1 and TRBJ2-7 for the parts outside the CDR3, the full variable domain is KAGVTQTPRYLIKTRGQQVTLSCSPISGHRSVSWYQQTPGQGLQFLFEYFSETQRNKGNFPGRFSGRQFSNSRSEMNVSTLELGDSALYLCASRGTEVSYEQYFGPGTRLTVT.

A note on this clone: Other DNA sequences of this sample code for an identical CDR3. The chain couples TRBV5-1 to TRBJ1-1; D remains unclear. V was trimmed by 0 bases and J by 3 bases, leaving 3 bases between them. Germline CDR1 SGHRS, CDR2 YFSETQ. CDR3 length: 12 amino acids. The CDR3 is CASSLGDTEAFF. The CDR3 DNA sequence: TGCGCCAGCAGCTTGGGAGACACTGAAGCTTTCTTT.